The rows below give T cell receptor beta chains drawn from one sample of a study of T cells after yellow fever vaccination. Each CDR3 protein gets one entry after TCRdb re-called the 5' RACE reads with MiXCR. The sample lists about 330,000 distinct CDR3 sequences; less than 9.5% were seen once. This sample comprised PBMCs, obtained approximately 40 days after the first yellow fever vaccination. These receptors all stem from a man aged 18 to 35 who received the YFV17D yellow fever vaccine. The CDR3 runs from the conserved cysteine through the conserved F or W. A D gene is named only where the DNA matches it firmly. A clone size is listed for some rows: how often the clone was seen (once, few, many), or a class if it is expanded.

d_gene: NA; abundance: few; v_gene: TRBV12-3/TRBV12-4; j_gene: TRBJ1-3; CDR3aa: CASSPRVLGNTIYF; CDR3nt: TGTGCCAGCAGTCCCAGGGTTCTCGGAAACACCATATATTTT
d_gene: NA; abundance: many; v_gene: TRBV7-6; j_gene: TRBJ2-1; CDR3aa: CASSSLATGEQFF; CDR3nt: TGTGCCAGCAGCTCACTAGCGACAGGGGAGCAGTTCTTC
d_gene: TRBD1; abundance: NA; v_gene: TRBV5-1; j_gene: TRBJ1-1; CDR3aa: CASSLLGGQGVEAFF; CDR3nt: TGCGCCAGCAGCTTGCTAGGGGGACAGGGGGTTGAAGCTTTCTTT
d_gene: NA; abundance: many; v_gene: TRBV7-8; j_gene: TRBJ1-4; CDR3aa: CASARRGDQEKLFF; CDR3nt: TGTGCCAGCGCCCGGCGAGGGGATCAGGAAAAACTGTTTTTT
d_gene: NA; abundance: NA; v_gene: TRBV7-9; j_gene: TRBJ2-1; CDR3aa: CASGRDTWVYNEQFF; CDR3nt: TGTGCCAGCGGCCGGGACACCTGGGTCTACAATGAGCAGTTCTTC
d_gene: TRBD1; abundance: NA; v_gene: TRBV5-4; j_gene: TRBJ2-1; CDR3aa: CASTSGGVYNEQFF; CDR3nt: TGTGCCAGCACATCAGGGGGTGTCTACAATGAGCAGTTCTTC
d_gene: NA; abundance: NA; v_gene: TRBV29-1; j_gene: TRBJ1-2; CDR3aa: CSAGGGATEYGYTF; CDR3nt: TGCAGCGCTGGGGGGGGCGCTACGGAGTACGGCTACACCTTC
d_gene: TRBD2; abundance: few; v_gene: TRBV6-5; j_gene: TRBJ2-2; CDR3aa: CASSYWPSGGVTGELFF; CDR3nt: TGTGCCAGCAGTTACTGGCCGAGCGGGGGGGTCACCGGGGAGCTGTTTTTT
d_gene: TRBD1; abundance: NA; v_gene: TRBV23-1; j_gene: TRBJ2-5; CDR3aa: CASSATGTGIETQYF; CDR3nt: TGCGCCAGCAGTGCGACCGGGACAGGCATAGAGACCCAGTACTTC
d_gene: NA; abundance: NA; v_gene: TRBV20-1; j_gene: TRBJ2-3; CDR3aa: CSVKGRTDTQYF; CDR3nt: TGCAGTGTGAAGGGCCGCACAGATACGCAGTATTTT
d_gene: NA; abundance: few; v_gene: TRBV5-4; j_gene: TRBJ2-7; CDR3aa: CASSPAHRVGGYEQYF; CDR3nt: TGTGCCAGCAGCCCGGCCCACAGGGTGGGAGGTTACGAGCAGTACTTC
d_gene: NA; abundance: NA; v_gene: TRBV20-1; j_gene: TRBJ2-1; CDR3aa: CSASVSTVNNEQFF; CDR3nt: TGCAGTGCTAGTGTTTCGACAGTTAACAATGAGCAGTTCTTC
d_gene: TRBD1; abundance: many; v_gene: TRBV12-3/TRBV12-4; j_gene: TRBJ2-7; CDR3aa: CASSRQGGSYEQYF; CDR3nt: TGTGCCAGCAGCCGACAGGGGGGCTCCTACGAGCAGTACTTC